The T cell receptor beta chain under discussion was sequenced for a study of Ad26.COV2.S vaccination and SARS-CoV-2 variants. The CDR3 runs to 15 residues. The germline gives CDR1 SEHNR, CDR2 FQNEAQ (reference sequence). Losses at the gene ends were 2 bases for V and 5 bases for J; bases not matched to a gene: 4. Treatment in this sample: about 20 received Ad26.COV2.S at low or high dose, single or two shots; about five received placebo; per-sample allocation not given. Day 63 after the first injection of vaccine or placebo was the sampling time. Generated by immunoSEQ multiplex PCR, the TCRdb table keeps only in-frame clones and is missing some. The sample holds roughly 400,000 clones, approximately 90% seen once.

The chain carries TRBV7-9 and TRBJ2-1, with TRBD2 matching over 9 bases. This clonotype was sampled from a person aged 18 to 59 who received the Ad26.COV2.S COVID-19 vaccine or a placebo. The source material was peripheral blood, sampled in a trial of Ad26.COV2.S vaccine versus placebo. CDR3 sequence (DNA): TGTGCCAGCAGCTTATTAGCGGGAGCCAACAATGAGCAGTTCTTC. It encodes CASSLLAGANNEQFF.